This passage covers 24 T cell receptor beta chains from one sample sequenced in a study of CD8 T cells in ankylosing spondylitis. Study outcomes and limitations: Seemingly characteristic of ankylosing spondylitis blood was a TCR beta motif consisting of several highly homologous variants.

TCRdb analysed the 5' RACE reads with MiXCR anew, one entry per CDR3 protein. In the table there are 700,000 or so distinct CDR3 sequences, roughly 19% of which are singletons. The antigens for these receptors are not known. The sequencing input was blood, either unsorted or a sorted T cell fraction (not recorded which). These receptors were collected from a male donor with ankylosing spondylitis.

The genes are TRBV25-1 and TRBJ2-7; 8 bases match TRBD2. This CDR3 is built from 15 residues. Trimming removed 8 bases from V and 3 bases from J; junction bases left unmatched: 12. Looked up from germline, CDR1 is MGHDK and CDR2 is SYGVNS. The CDR3 loop reads CASGELRGAGYEQYF. Written as DNA, the CDR3 is TGTGCCAGCGGCGAGCTGCGGGGGGCCGGCTACGAGCAGTACTTC.

The gene calls are TRBV5-6 and TRBJ2-5; 13 bases are shared with TRBD2. Germline assignment: CDR1 SGHDT and CDR2 YYEEEE. After removal of 4 bases from V and 4 bases from J, the junction contained 7 bases not matched to a gene. This CDR3 is 16 amino acids long. CDR3 amino acids: CASSGYRLAGGETQYF. In DNA form, the CDR3 reads TGTGCCAGCAGCGGGTACAGACTAGCGGGAGGAGAGACCCAGTACTTC. Complete variable domain (other parts from reference TRBV5-6 and TRBJ2-5): DAGVTQSPTHLIKTRGQQVTLRCSPKSGHDTVSWYQQALGQGPQFIFQYYEEEERQRGNFPDRFSGHQFPNYSSELNVNALLLGDSALYLCASSGYRLAGGETQYFGPGTRLLVL.

A few counts support this clonotype. This sequence joins TRBV5-1 and TRBJ2-1; D is ambiguous. V was trimmed by 4 bases and J by 1 base, leaving 12 bases between them. Looked up from germline, CDR1 is SGHRS and CDR2 is YFSETQ. This CDR3 is built from 15 residues. The CDR3 DNA follows: TGCGCCAGCAGCGGGATCGTGGGATCCTACAATGAGCAGTTCTTC. It yields the protein CASSGIVGSYNEQFF.

The chain joins TRBV28 to TRBJ2-1; D may match TRBD1 or TRBD2 (5 bases each). V was cut by 6 bases and J by 6 bases, with 18 bases left in between. The CDR3 has 15 amino acids. Germline V gene sequence: CDR1 MDHEN, CDR2 SYDVKM. CDR3 loop: CASSSGGGSINEQFF. DNA for the CDR3: TGTGCCAGCAGCTCAGGTGGGGGATCAATCAATGAGCAGTTCTTC. Together with reference TRBV28 and TRBJ2-1, the CDR3 gives the full variable domain: DVKVTQSSRYLVKRTGEKVFLECVQDMDHENMFWYRQDPGLGLRLIYFSYDVKMKEKGDIPEGYSVSREKKERFSLILESASTNQTSMYLCASSSGGGSINEQFFGPGTRLTVL.

This chain uses TRBV4-2 with TRBJ2-5, with a tentative D call TRBD1 (5 bases). This CDR3 region has 14 residues. Germline loops: CDR1 LGHNA, CDR2 YNFKEQ. V lost 2 bases, J lost 3 bases, and 10 bases lay in between. The CDR3 coding sequence is TGTGCCAGCAGCCAACCCTTGACAGAAGAGACCCAGTACTTC. Residues: CASSQPLTEETQYF.

CDR3 amino acids: CAIRAGGISDNEQFF. The DNA of the CDR3 is TGTGCCATCAGGGCCGGGGGGATATCAGACAATGAGCAGTTCTTC. The J gene is TRBJ2-1, the V gene TRBV10-3; 7 nucleotides agree with TRBD2. The CDR3 is 15 amino acids. Trimming cost V 6 bases and J 5 bases; bases outside gene matches: 10. The germline CDR1 and CDR2 sequences are ENHRY and SYGVKD.

This chain links TRBV18 with TRBJ2-5; D ambiguous. V was clipped by 4 bases and J by 1 base, with 13 bases between them. Germline V gene lookup returns CDR1 KGHSH and CDR2 LQKENI. The CDR3 is made up of 15 amino acids. The CDR3 nucleotides read TGTGCCAGCTCACGGCCCTCCCAGGCCCAAGAGACCCAGTACTTC. Protein product: CASSRPSQAQETQYF.

This clonotype turned up a few times. The chain carries TRBV4-2 and TRBJ2-7; TRBD1 or TRBD2 may be the D gene (5 bases each). The CDR3 extends over 16 amino acids. CDR1 is LGHNA and CDR2 is YNFKEQ in the germline V gene. The ends were cut back, 0 bases at V and 3 bases at J, with 15 bases in the middle. The CDR3 region has the DNA TGTGCCAGCAGCCAAGAGCACGGGGAGAGGGGCTACGAGCAGTACTTC. Amino acid sequence: CASSQEHGERGYEQYF.

The CDR3 bases are TGTGCCAGCAGCTTTCCGGGGTCCACTAGCGGCGCGCCCTACAATGAGCAGTTCTTC. It yields the protein CASSFPGSTSGAPYNEQFF. The chain recombines TRBV11-2 with TRBJ2-1, with TRBD2 identical over 8 bases. V lost 3 bases and J lost 2; bases outside the gene matches: 15. The CDR3 loop spans 19 amino acids. CDR1 SGHAT and CDR2 FQNNGV come from the germline V gene.

In its sample, this clonotype was seen a few times. The rearrangement links TRBV4-3 to TRBJ2-1, with D tentatively TRBD1 (6 bases). Deletions cut 4 bases from V and 8 bases from J, with 27 bases between. The CDR3 extends over 18 amino acids. The V gene's germline CDR1 is LGHNA and CDR2 YSLEER. CDR3 sequence: CASSPRAYRDTGADEQFF. The CDR3 nucleotides read TGCGCCAGCAGCCCCCGGGCTTACCGGGACACCGGGGCCGATGAGCAGTTCTTC.

In this sample, this clonotype turned up a few times. The rearrangement uses TRBV28 and TRBJ1-4; TRBD1 is a possible D gene (5 bases). Germline V gene data show CDR1 as MDHEN and CDR2 as SYDVKM. The CDR3 sequence is 14 residues long. Trimming shortened V by 5 bases and J by 8 bases, and 15 bases separated the two germline ends. The CDR3 nucleotides are TGTGCCAGCAGTACAGGAGTCCTGGGGGAAAAACTGTTTTTT. Translated, it gives CASSTGVLGEKLFF.

The V call is TRBV3-1, the J call TRBJ2-2, with 10 bases aligning to TRBD1. The V and J ends lost 1 base and 1 base, in that order; junction bases with no gene match: 6. The V gene's germline CDR1 is LGHDT and CDR2 YNNKEL (reference sequence). This CDR3 comprises 18 residues. This CDR3 reads CASSQALGQGMNTGELFF. The CDR3 nucleotides are TGTGCCAGCAGCCAAGCCCTGGGACAGGGGATGAACACCGGGGAGCTGTTTTTT. The variable domain in full, completed from reference TRBV3-1 and TRBJ2-2, reads DTAVSQTPKYLVTQMGNDKSIKCEQNLGHDTMYWYKQDSKKFLKIMFSYNNKELIINETVPNRFSPKSPDKAHLNLHINSLELGDSAVYFCASSQALGQGMNTGELFFGEGSRLTVL.

This chain connects TRBV27 to TRBJ2-1; D unresolved. The germline gives CDR1 MNHEY, CDR2 SMNVEV (reference sequence). The CDR3 length is 14 residues. V was shortened by 0 bases and J by 5 bases, with 8 bases between the two germline ends. The CDR3, as DNA: TGTGCCAGCAGTTTATCTGGGCCGAACAATGAGCAGTTCTTC. Translated: CASSLSGPNNEQFF.

V is TRBV7-2 and J is TRBJ2-1; 9 nucleotides align to TRBD2. The CDR3 totals 16 residues. The junction had 2 bases not matched to a gene; V was cut back by 0 bases and J by 2 bases. Germline V lookup: CDR1 SGHTA, CDR2 FQGNSA. The CDR3 DNA reads as TGTGCCAGCAGCTTAGCGCGCGGGAGGGCCTACAATGAGCAGTTCTTC. This encodes CASSLARGRAYNEQFF. Filled out from reference TRBV7-2 and TRBJ2-1, the complete variable domain reads GAGVSQSPSNKVTEKGKDVELRCDPISGHTALYWYRQSLGQGLEFLIYFQGNSAPDKSGLPSDRFSAERTGGSVSTLTIQRTQQEDSAVYLCASSLARGRAYNEQFFGPGTRLTVL.

At least ten counts were recorded for this clonotype. CDR3 nucleotides: TGCAGTGCTACTTCCGGGCTACTCTACGAGCAGTACTTC. It encodes CSATSGLLYEQYF. The V and J genes are TRBV20-1 and TRBJ2-7; D unresolved. Germline CDR1 DFQATT, CDR2 SNEGSKA (reference sequence). Between the trimmed V and J ends, which lost 4 bases and 3 bases, there was a span of 13 bases. The CDR3 runs to 13 residues.

This clonotype was recorded at least ten times. This sequence joins TRBV12-3 or TRBV12-4 and TRBJ1-1; 8 bases agree with TRBD1. Unmatched junction bases numbered 9, after V lost 5 bases and J lost 4 bases. The CDR3 runs 15 residues. The CDR3, as DNA: TGTGCCAGCAGTCCTCGGACAGGGAAGGGCACTGAAGCTTTCTTT. Protein: CASSPRTGKGTEAFF.

In its sample, this clonotype was seen a few times. The chain links TRBV5-1 to TRBJ2-1, with D uncertain. Trimming took 2 bases from V and 5 from J, leaving 8 bases between them. CDR1 and CDR2 (germline): SGHRS, YFSETQ. This CDR3 spans 13 amino acids. DNA for the CDR3: TGCGCCAGCAGCTTCATGGCCCACAATGAGCAGTTCTTC. This gives the protein CASSFMAHNEQFF.

This clonotype has more than one count but fewer than ten. The gene calls are TRBV4-3 and TRBJ1-3; 8 nucleotides line up with TRBD1. The CDR3 loop spans 15 amino acids. The V segment lost 4 bases and the J segment 1 base; nucleotides outside the gene matches: 3. The V gene's germline CDR1 is LGHNA and CDR2 YSLEER. The CDR3 reads CASSRDRGSGNTIYF. In DNA, the CDR3 is TGCGCCAGCAGCCGAGACAGGGGATCTGGAAACACCATATATTTT.

The V and J genes are TRBV28 and TRBJ2-5; possibly TRBD1 or TRBD2 for D (6 bases each). Germline V gives CDR1 MDHEN, CDR2 SYDVKM. V lost 7 bases to trimming and J lost 7 bases, with 10 bases between them. The CDR3 runs 11 residues. The CDR3 DNA reads TGTGCCAGCAAAGGGGGAGGGACCCAGTACTTC. Amino acids: CASKGGGTQYF.

This clonotype was seen only a few times. The chain couples TRBV30 to TRBJ2-7, with 8 bases aligning to TRBD1. The CDR3 runs 11 residues. CDR1 is GTSNPN and CDR2 is SVGIG in the germline V gene (reference sequence). After removal of 8 bases from V and 2 bases from J, the junction contained 2 bases not matched to a gene. CDR3 in amino acids: CAGQGTYEQYF. CDR3 bases: TGTGCCGGACAGGGTACCTACGAGCAGTACTTC.

The rearrangement uses TRBV5-6 and TRBJ2-3; 8 bases are a match to TRBD2. The J segment lost 6 bases and the V segment lost 3 bases, leaving 18 bases of the junction unmatched. CDR1 and CDR2 (germline): SGHDT, YYEEEE. The CDR3 length is 18 residues. The CDR3 DNA reads TGTGCCAGCAGCTCCGATCCCCCGGGGGGGCGTTTTCTTGATACGCAGTATTTT. It translates to CASSSDPPGGRFLDTQYF.

V is TRBV5-1 and J is TRBJ2-1; TRBD2 agrees at 7 bases. The J segment lost 4 bases and the V segment lost 0 bases, leaving 13 bases of the junction unmatched. This CDR3 is 18 amino acids long. Per the germline V gene, CDR1 is SGHRS and CDR2 is YFSETQ. CDR3 sequence: CASSLGRFELAHYNEQFF. The DNA for the CDR3 is TGCGCCAGCAGCTTGGGACGGTTTGAACTAGCGCATTACAATGAGCAGTTCTTC.

There are many counts of this clonotype. This rearrangement joins TRBV6-1 to TRBJ1-5; 8 bases line up with TRBD1. Germline-derived CDR1 and CDR2 are MNHNS and SASEGT. V gave up 7 bases and J gave up 3 bases; unmatched junction bases: 5. The CDR3 consists of 14 residues. The CDR3 loop is CASTDRGANQPQHF. CDR3 coding DNA: TGTGCCAGCACCGACAGGGGAGCCAATCAGCCCCAGCATTTT.

The V gene is TRBV2, the J gene TRBJ1-2; 7 nucleotides match TRBD1. CDR1 SNHLY and CDR2 FYNNEI come from the germline V gene. This CDR3 comprises 14 residues. With V trimmed by 8 bases and J by 7 bases, 13 bases remained unmatched. CDR3 coding DNA: TGTGCCAGCGAGCCCGGGACAGAGTTTGCTGGCTACACCTTC. It encodes CASEPGTEFAGYTF.